This TCR beta chain was recovered during a study of blood T cell dynamics during melanoma immunotherapy. In germline, CDR1 is MNHNS, CDR2 SASEGT. This CDR3 region has 15 residues. V was pared by 3 bases and J by 0 bases, with 9 bases between. Libraries were prepared by immunoSEQ multiplex PCR; TCRdb keeps only in-frame clonotypes and omits some of them. Among roughly 4,200 clones listed, 80% to 90% were seen once. Documented time point: pre-treatment baseline. The rearrangement joins TRBV6-1 to TRBJ1-3; tentatively, D is TRBD1 (5 bases). The sample in question was blood, obtained from a patient treated with checkpoint blockade. The TCR sequence derives from a human donor with melanoma. CDR3 nucleotides: TGTGCCAGCAGTGACAGGGCCGGCTCTGGAAACACCATATATTTT. Translated: CASSDRAGSGNTIYF.